This T cell receptor beta chain was found in a study of PD-L1 blockade in urothelial cancer. Documented time point: peripheral blood 6 weeks after treatment start. Sequenced by immunoSEQ multiplex PCR; TCRdb stores in-frame clones only, minus some. This sample has 100,000 to 150,000 clones, with about 84% found just once. Trimming took 6 bases from V and 5 from J, leaving 12 bases between them. The CDR3 is 13 residues long. Germline V gene sequence: CDR1 WNHNN, CDR2 SYGVQD (reference sequence). Sequencing was performed on PBMCs, taken around atezolizumab (anti-PD-L1) treatment. The receptor comes from a man aged 50 or older with urothelial cancer. The V and J genes are TRBV10-1 and TRBJ2-3, with D tentatively TRBD2 (5 bases). CDR3 residues: CASSREGLDTQYF. The CDR3, as DNA: TGCGCCAGCAGCCGCGAGGGTCTAGATACGCAGTATTTT.